Listed here is a single TCR beta chain. In its sample, this clonotype was seen many times. Its antigen remains undetermined. No much larger clone exists at a distance of one base, and base qualities are not known. This specimen belongs to a study of response to subunit inactivated influenza vaccine (dated by TCRdb to 2016 to 2018). Background on the whole study: The study used deep quantitative T cell receptor repertoire profiling to track responses to a trivalent subunit inactivated influenza vaccine. The full study reports these points: The authors proposed that each seasonal influenza vaccination may bring in only a limited number of new T cells.

Library prep was done by RT-PCR. Sequenced using an Illumina HiSeq 2500. In-frame beta chains were kept once TCRdb had trimmed the public reads at Q25 with fastp and called clones with MiXCR. Each CDR3 protein gets just one entry, which takes the most common genes and DNA from the rows behind it. The sample yields hundreds of thousands of distinct CDR3 sequences; roughly 8.2% were counted once. Approximately 12% of the sample comes from the top ten. The sequenced sample was PBMCs from blood, obtained around 25 months after vaccination. This receptor was taken from a man between 50 and 69 years old who received an inactivated influenza vaccine. Donor details come from another sample of the same person, matched by shared clones.

The CDR3 is CASSRSSRDRVFGNQPQHF. The DNA sequence is as follows: TGCGCCAGCAGCAGATCCTCCCGGGACAGGGTTTTCGGCAATCAGCCCCAGCATTTT. The V and J segments used are TRBV10-1 and TRBJ1-5; 9 of the junction bases match TRBD1. Germline trimming: 6 bases from V, 2 bases from J; junction bases outside gene matches: 17. Including the terminal cysteine and phenylalanine, the CDR3 comprises 19 residues. Kept here is only the CDR3 DNA, which spans 57 bases and is read in frame from base 1. CDR1 and CDR2 (WNHNN, SYGVQD) derive from the germline V gene (reference sequence).